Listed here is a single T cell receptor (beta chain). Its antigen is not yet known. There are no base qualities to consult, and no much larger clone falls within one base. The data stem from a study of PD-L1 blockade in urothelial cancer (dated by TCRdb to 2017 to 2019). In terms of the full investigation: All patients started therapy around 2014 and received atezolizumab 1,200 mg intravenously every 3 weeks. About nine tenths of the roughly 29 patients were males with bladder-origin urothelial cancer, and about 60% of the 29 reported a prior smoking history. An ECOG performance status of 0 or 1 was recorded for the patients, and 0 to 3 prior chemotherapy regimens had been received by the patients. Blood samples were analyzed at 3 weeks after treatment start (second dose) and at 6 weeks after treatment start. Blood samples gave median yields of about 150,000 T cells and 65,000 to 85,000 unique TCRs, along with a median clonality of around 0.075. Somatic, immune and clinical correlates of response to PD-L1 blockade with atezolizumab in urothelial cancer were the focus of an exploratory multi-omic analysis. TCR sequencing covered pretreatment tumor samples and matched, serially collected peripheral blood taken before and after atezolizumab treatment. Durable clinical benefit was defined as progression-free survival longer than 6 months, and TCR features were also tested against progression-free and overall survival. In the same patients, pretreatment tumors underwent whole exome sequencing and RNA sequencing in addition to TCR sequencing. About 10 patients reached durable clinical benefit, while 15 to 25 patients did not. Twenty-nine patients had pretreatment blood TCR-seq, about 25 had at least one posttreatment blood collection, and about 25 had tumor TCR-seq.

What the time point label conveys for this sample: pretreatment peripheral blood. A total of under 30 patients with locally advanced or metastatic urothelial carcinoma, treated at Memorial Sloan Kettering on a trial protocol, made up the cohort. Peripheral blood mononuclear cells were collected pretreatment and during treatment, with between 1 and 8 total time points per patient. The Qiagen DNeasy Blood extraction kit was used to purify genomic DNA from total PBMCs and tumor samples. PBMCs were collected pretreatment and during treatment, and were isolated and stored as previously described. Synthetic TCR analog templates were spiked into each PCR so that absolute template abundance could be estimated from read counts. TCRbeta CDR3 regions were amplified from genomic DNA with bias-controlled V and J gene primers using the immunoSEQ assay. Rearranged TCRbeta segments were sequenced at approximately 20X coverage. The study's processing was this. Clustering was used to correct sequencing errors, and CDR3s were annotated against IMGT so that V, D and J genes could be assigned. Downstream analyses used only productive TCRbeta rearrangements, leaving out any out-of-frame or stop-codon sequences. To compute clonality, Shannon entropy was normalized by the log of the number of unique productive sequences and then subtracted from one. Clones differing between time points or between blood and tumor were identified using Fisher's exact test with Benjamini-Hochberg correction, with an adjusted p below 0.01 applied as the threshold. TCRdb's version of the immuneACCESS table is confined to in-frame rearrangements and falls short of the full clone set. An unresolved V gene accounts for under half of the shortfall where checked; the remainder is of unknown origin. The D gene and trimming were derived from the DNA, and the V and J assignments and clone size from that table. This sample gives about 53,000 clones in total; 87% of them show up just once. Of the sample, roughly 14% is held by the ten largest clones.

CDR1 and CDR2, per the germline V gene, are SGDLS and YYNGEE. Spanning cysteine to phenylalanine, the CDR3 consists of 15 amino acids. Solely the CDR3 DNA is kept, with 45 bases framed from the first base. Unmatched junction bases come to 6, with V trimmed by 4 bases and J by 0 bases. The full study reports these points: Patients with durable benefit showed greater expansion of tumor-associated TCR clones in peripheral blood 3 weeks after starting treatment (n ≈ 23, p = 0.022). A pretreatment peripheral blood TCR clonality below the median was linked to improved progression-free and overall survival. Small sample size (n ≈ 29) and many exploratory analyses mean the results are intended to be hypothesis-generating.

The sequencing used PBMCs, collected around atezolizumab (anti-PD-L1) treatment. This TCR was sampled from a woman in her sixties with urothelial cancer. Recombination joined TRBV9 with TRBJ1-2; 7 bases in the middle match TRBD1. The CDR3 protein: CASSTQQGPNYGYTF. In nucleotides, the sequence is TGTGCCAGCAGCACCCAACAGGGGCCTAACTATGGCTACACCTTC.